This TCR beta chain was obtained from a study of Ad26.COV2.S vaccination and SARS-CoV-2 variants. Findings and limits, study-wide: Substantial response breadth was reportedly seen for spike-specific CD8+ and CD4+ T cells after vaccination. Recipients given vaccine exceeded placebo recipients in spike-specific TCR breadth.

Treatment defined: about 20 received Ad26.COV2.S at low or high dose, single or two shots; 5 received placebo; per-sample allocation not given. After the first vaccine or placebo injection, samples were drawn on day 63. Notes on this clone: Its specificity is unknown.

Only in-frame clones appear in the TCRdb table, and some are missing; sequencing was by immunoSEQ multiplex PCR. The sample contains hundreds of thousands of clones, roughly 84% of which appear only once. This CDR3 has 12 amino acids. The V gene's germline CDR1 is GTSNPN and CDR2 SVGIG (reference sequence). The V and J ends lost 2 bases and 8 bases respectively, with 12 bases between them. V and J are TRBV30 and TRBJ1-1; no clear D. The sequence was obtained from a person aged 18-65 years who received the Ad26.COV2.S COVID-19 vaccine or a placebo. The material sequenced was peripheral blood, taken in a trial of Ad26.COV2.S vaccine versus placebo. In DNA form, the CDR3 reads TGTGCCTGGAGTCTACTCCGGGTCGAAGCTTTCTTT. As protein: CAWSLLRVEAFF. The variable domain in full, completed from reference TRBV30 and TRBJ1-1, reads SQTIHQWPATLVQPVGSPLSLECTVEGTSNPNLYWYRQAAGRGLQLLFYSVGIGQISSEVPQNLSASRPQDRQFILSSKKLLLSDSGFYLCAWSLLRVEAFFGQGTRLTVV.